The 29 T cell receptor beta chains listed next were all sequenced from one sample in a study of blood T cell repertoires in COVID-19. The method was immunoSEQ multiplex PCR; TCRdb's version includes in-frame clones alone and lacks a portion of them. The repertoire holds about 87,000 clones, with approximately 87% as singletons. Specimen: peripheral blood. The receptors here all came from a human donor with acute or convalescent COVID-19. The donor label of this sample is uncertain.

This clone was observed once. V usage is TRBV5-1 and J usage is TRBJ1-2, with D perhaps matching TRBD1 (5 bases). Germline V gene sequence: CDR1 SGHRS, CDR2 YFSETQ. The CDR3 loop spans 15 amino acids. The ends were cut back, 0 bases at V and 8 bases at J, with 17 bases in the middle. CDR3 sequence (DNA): TGCGCCAGCAGCTTGGACCCGGCAGACCAGGGAGGCTACACCTTC. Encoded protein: CASSLDPADQGGYTF.

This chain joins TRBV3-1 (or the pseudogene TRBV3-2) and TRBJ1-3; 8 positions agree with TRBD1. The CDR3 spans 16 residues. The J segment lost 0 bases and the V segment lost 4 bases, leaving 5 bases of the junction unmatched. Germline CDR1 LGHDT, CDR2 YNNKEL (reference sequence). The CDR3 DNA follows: TGTGCCAGCAGCCCTCAGGGGGCTGACTCTGGAAACACCATATATTTT. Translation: CASSPQGADSGNTIYF.

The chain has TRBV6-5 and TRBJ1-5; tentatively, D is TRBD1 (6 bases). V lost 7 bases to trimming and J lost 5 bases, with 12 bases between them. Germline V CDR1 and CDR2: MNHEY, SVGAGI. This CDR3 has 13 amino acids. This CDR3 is CASIRDTYQPQHF. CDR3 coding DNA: TGTGCCAGCATTAGGGACACGTATCAGCCCCAGCATTTT.

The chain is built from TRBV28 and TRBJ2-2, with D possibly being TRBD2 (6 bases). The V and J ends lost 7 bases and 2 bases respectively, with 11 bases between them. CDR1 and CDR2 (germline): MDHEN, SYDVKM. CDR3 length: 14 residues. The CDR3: CASNGGDNTGELFF. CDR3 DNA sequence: TGTGCCAGCAACGGCGGGGACAACACCGGGGAGCTGTTTTTT.

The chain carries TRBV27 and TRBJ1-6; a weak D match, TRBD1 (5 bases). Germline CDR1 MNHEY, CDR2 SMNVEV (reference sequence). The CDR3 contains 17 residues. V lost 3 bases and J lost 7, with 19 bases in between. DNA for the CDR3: TGTGCCAGCAGTTTCCTCGGGGGGGGATCAAGGAATTCACCCCTCCACTTT. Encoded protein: CASSFLGGGSRNSPLHF.

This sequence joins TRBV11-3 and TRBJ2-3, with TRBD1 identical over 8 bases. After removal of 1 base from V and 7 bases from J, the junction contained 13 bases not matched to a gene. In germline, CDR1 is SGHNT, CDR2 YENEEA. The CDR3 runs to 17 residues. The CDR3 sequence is CASSLVVGQGFEHTQYF. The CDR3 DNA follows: TGTGCCAGCAGCTTAGTCGTAGGACAGGGATTTGAACATACGCAGTATTTT.

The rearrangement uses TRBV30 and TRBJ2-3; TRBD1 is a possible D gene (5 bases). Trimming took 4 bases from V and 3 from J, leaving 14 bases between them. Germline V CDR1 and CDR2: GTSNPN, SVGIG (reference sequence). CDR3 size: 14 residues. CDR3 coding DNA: TGTGCCTGGAACAGGTACGAAGGGACAGATACGCAGTATTTT. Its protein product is CAWNRYEGTDTQYF.

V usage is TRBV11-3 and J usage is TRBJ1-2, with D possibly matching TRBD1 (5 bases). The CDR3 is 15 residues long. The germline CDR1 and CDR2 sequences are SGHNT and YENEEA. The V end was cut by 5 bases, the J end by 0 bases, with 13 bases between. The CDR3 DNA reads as TGTGCCAGCAGCCCCGGGGGGGTGGCTAACTATGGCTACACCTTC. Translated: CASSPGGVANYGYTF. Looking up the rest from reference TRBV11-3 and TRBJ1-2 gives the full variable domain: EAGVVQSPRYKIIEKKQPVAFWCNPISGHNTLYWYLQNLGQGPELLIRYENEEAVDDSQLPKDRFSAERLKGVDSTLKIQPAELGDSAVYLCASSPGGVANYGYTFGSGTRLTVV.

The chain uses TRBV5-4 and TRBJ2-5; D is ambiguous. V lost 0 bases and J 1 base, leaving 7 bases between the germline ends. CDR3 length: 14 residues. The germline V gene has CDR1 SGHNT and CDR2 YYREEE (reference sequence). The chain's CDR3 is CASSLVQSQETQYF. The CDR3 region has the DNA TGTGCCAGCAGCTTGGTACAATCCCAAGAGACCCAGTACTTC.

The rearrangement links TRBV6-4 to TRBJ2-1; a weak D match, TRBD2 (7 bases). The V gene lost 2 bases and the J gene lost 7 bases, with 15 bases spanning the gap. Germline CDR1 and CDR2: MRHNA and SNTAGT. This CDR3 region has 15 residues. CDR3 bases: TGTGCCAGCAGTGACGTGGGGGGGGCCTTTAATGAGCAGTTCTTC. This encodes CASSDVGGAFNEQFF.

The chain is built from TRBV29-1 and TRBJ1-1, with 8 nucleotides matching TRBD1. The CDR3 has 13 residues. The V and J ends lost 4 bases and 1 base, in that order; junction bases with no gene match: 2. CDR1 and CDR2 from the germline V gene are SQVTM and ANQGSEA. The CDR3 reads CSVGQGWNTEAFF. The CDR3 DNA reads TGCAGCGTTGGACAGGGGTGGAACACTGAAGCTTTCTTT.

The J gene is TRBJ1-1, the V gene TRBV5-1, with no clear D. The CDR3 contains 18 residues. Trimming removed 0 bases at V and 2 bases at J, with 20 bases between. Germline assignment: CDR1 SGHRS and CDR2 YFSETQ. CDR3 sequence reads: CASSLGGLGSGSNTEAFF. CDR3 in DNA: TGCGCCAGCAGCTTGGGCGGATTAGGGTCTGGGAGCAACACTGAAGCTTTCTTT.

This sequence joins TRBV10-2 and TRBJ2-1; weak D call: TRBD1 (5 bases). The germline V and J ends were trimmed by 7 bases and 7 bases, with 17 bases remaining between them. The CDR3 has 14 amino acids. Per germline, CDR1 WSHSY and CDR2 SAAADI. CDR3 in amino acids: CASKLARERNEQFF. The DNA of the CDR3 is TGCGCCAGCAAACTCGCCAGGGAAAGGAATGAGCAGTTCTTC.

CDR3 sequence reads: CASSIVTSYGYTF. CDR3 DNA sequence: TGTGCCAGTAGTATCGTAACTAGCTATGGCTACACCTTC. V is TRBV19 and J is TRBJ1-2, with D hard to call. Trimming took 3 bases from V and 4 from J, leaving 9 bases between them. Germline V gene sequence: CDR1 LNHDA, CDR2 SQIVND (reference sequence). The length of the CDR3 is 13 residues.

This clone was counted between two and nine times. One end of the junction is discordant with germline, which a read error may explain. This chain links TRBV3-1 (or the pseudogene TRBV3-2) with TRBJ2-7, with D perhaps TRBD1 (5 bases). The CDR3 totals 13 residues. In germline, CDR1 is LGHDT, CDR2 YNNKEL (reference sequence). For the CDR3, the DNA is TGTGCCAGCAGCCAGGCCTACAGGCGAGTAGATGACTTC. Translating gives CASSQAYRRVDDF.

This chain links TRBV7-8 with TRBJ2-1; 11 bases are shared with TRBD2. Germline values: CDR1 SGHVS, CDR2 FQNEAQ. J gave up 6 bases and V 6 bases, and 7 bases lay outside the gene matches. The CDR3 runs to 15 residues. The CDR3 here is CASRRTSGGSNEQFF. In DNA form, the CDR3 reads TGTGCCAGCAGACGAACTAGCGGGGGAAGCAATGAGCAGTTCTTC.

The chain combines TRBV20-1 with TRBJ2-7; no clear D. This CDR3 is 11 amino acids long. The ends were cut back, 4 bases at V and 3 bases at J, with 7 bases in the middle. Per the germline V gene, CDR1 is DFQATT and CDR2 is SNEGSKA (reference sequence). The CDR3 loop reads CSATARYEQYF. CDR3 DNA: TGCAGTGCTACCGCGCGCTACGAGCAGTACTTC.

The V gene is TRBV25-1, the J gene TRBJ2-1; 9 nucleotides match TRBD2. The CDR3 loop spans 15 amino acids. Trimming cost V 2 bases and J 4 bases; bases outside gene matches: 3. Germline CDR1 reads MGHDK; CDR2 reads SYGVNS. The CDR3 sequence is CASSESAGGYNEQFF. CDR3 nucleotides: TGTGCCAGCAGTGAAAGTGCGGGGGGGTACAATGAGCAGTTCTTC.

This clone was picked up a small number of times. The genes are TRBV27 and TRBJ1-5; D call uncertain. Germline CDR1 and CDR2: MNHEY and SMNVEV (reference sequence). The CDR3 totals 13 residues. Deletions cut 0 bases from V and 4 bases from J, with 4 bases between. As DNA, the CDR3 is TGTGCCAGCAGTTTATCGACAAATCAGCCCCAGCATTTT. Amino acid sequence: CASSLSTNQPQHF.

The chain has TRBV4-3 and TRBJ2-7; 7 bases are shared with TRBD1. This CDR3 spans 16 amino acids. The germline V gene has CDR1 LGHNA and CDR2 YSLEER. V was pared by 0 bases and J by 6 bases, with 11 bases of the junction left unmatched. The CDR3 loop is CASSQDPGTAGSEQYF. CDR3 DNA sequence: TGCGCCAGCAGCCAAGACCCCGGGACAGCTGGCTCCGAGCAGTACTTC.

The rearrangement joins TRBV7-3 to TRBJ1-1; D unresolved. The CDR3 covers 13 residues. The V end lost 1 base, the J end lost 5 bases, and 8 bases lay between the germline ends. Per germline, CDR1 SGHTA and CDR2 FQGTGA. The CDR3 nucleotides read TGTGCCAGCAGCTTAAGGGGAGAAACTGAAGCTTTCTTT. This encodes CASSLRGETEAFF.

The DNA for the CDR3 is TGTGCCAGCAGTTACCTCCCGGGACAGGGGGCGGACTTCAATGAGCAGTTCTTC. Translating gives CASSYLPGQGADFNEQFF. J is TRBJ2-1 and V is TRBV6-2 or TRBV6-3; the match to TRBD1 covers 12 bases. Trimming at V came to 2 bases and at J to 6 bases, leaving 11 bases not matched to a gene. The CDR3 has 18 residues. In germline, CDR1 is MNHEY, CDR2 SVGEGT.

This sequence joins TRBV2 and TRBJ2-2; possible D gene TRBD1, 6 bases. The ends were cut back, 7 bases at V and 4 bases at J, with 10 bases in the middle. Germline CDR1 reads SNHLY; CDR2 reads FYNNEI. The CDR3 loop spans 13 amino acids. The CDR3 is CASKGEFTGELFF. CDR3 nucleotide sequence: TGTGCCAGCAAGGGGGAGTTCACCGGGGAGCTGTTTTTT.

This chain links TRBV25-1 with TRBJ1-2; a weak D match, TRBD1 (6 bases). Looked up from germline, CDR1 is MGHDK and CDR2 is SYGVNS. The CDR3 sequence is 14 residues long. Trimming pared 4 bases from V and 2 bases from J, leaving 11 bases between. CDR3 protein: CASSVSTGNYGYTF. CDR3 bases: TGTGCCAGCAGTGTCTCGACAGGAAACTATGGCTACACCTTC.

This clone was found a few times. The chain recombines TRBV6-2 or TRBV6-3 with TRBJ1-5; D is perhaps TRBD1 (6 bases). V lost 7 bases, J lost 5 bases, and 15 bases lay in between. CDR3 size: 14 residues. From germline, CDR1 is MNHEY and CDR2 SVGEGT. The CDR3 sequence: CASTPTGGHQPQHF. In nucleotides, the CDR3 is TGTGCCAGCACCCCGACAGGCGGCCATCAGCCCCAGCATTTT.

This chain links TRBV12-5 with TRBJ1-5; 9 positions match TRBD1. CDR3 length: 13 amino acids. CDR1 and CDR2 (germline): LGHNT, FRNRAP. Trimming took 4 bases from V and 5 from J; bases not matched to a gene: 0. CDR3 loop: CASGWDRDQPQHF. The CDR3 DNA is TGTGCTAGTGGTTGGGACAGGGATCAGCCCCAGCATTTT.

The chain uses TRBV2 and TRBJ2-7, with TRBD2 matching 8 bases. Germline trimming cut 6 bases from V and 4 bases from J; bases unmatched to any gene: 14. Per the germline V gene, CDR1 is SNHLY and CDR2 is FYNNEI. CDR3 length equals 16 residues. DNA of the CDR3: TGTGCCAGCAGCGCATGGGCGGGGGGAAGGAGGTACGAGCAGTACTTC. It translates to CASSAWAGGRRYEQYF.

The CDR3 region is CASSPAQGSSGNTIYF. Written as DNA, the CDR3 is TGTGCCAGCAGTCCCGCCCAGGGGAGCTCTGGAAACACCATATATTTT. This chain uses TRBV27 with TRBJ1-3, with D perhaps matching TRBD1 (6 bases). The CDR3 is made up of 16 amino acids. Trimming pared 5 bases from V and 0 bases from J, leaving 14 bases between. CDR1 is MNHEY and CDR2 is SMNVEV in the germline V gene (reference sequence).

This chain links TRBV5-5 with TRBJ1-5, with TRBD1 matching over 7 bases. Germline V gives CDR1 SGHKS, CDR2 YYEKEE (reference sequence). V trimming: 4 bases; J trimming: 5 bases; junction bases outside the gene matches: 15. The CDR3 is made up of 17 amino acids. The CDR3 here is CASSPRPDRAWDQPQHF. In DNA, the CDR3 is TGTGCCAGCAGCCCTCGTCCTGACAGGGCATGGGATCAGCCCCAGCATTTT.